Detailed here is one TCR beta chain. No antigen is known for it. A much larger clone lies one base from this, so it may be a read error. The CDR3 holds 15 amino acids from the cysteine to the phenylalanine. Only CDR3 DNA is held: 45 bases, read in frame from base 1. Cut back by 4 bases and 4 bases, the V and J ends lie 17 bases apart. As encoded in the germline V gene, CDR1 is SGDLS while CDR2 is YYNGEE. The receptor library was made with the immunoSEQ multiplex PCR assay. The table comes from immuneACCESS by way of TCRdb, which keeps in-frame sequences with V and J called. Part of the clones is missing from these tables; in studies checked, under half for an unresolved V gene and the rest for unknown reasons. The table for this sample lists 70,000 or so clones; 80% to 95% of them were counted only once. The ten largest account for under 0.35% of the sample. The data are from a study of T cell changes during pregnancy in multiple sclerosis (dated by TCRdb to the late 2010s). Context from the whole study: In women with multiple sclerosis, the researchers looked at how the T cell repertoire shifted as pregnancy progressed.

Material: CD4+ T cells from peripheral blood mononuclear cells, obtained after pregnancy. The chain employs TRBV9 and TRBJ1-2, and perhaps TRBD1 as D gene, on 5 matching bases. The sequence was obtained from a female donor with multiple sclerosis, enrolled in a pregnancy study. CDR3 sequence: CASSIAAQAPYGYTF. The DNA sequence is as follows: TGTGCCAGCAGCATAGCCGCACAGGCCCCCTATGGCTACACCTTC.